The clone carrying this TCR beta chain was seen a few times. A universal primer binding site was introduced by template switching. The final cDNA contained unique molecular identifiers. TCRdb reanalysed the 5' RACE reads using MiXCR and keeps one entry per CDR3 protein. In the table there are nearly 200,000 distinct CDR3 sequences, approximately 15% of which are singletons. The sample comes from a study of identical twins. The same data also went into a second study, on T cells expressing NK-cell markers. That source notes: The leading position in the CD3+CD56-NKG2C+ fraction of several donors also went to these clonotypes.

Material: CD8+ T cells sorted from blood. The sequence was collected from a woman aged 18-29 years in good health.

This CDR3 reads CASSHEGDIQYF. CDR3 sequence (DNA): TGTGCCAGCAGCCACGAAGGGGACATTCAGTACTTC. The V call is TRBV7-9, the J call TRBJ2-4, with a weak D call TRBD1 (5 bases). The CDR3 extends over 12 amino acids. Germline lookup yields CDR1 SEHNR and CDR2 FQNEAQ (reference sequence). Trimming removed 5 bases at V and 8 bases at J, with 10 bases between.